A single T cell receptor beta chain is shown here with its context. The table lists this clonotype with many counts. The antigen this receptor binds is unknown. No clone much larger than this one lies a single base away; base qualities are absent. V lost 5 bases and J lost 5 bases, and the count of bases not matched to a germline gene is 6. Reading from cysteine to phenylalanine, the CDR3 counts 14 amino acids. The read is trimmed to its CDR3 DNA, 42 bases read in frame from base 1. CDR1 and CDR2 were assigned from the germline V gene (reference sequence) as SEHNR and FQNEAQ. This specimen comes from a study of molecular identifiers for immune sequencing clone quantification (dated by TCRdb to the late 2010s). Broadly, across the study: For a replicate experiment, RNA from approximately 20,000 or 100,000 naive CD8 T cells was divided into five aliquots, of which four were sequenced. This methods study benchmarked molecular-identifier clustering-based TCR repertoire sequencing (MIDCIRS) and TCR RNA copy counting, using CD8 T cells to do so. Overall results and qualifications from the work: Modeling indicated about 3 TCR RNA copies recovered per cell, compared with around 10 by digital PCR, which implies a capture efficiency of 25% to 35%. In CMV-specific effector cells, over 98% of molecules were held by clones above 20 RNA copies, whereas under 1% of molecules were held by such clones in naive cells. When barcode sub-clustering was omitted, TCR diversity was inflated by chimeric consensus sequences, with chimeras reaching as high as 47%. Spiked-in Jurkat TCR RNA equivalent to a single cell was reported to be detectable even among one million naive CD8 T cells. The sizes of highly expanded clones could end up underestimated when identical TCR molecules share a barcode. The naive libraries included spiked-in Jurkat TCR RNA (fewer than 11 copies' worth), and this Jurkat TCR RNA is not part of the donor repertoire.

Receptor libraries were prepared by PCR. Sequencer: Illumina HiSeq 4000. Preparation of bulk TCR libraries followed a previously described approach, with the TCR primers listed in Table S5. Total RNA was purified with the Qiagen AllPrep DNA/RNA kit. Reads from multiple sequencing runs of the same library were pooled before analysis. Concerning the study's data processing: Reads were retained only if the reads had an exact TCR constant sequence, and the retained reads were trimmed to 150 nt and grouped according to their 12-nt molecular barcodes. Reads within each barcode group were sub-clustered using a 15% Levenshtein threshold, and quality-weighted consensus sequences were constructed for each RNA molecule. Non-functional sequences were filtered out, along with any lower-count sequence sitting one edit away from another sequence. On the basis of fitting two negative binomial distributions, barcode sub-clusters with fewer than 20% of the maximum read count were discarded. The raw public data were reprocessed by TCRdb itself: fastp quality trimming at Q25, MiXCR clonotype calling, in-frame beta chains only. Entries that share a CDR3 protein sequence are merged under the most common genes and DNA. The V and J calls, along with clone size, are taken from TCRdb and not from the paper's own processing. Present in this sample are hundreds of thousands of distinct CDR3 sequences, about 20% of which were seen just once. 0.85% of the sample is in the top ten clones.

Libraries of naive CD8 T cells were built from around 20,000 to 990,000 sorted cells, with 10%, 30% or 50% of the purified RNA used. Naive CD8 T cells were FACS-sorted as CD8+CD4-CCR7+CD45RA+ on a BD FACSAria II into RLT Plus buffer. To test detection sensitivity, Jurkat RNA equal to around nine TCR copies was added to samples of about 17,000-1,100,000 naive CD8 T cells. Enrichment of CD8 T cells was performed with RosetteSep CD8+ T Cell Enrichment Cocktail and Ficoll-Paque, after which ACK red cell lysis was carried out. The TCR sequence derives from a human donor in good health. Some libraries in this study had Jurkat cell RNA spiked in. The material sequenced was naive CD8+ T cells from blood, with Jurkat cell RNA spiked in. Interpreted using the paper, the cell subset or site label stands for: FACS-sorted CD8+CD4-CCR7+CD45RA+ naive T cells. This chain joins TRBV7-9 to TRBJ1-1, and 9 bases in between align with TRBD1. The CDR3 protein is CASSHRGRGTEAFF. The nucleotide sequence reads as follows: TGTGCCAGCAGCCACAGGGGGCGGGGGACTGAAGCTTTCTTT.